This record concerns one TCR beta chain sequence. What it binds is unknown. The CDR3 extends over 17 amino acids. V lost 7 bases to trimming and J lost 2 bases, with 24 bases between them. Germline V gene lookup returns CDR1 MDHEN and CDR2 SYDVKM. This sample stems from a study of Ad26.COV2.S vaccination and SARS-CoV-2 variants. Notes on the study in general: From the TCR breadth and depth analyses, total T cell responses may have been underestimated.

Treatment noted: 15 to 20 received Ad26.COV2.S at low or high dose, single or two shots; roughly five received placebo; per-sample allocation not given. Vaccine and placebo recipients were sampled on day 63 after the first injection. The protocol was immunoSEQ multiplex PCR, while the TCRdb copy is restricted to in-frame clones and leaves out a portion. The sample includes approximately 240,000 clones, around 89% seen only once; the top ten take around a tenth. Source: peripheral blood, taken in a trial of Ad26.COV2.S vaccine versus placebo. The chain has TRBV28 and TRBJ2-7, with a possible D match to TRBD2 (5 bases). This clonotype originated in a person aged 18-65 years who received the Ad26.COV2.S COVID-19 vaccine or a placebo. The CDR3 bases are TGTGCCAGCACCCCGATCTCGGCGGGCCATAGCGCCTACGAGCAGTACTTC. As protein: CASTPISAGHSAYEQYF. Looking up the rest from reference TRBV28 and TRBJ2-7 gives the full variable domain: DVKVTQSSRYLVKRTGEKVFLECVQDMDHENMFWYRQDPGLGLRLIYFSYDVKMKEKGDIPEGYSVSREKKERFSLILESASTNQTSMYLCASTPISAGHSAYEQYFGPGTRLTVT.